This TCR beta chain was found in a study of shared clonotypes between healthy human individuals. Study conclusions and caveats: In having few donors, the study represented limited genetic and exposure-history diversity. What rarefaction showed was incomplete sorted-subset sequencing despite large depth.

As regards this clone: What it binds is not known.

V dropped 1 base and J dropped 3 bases, with 9 bases sitting between them. Germline CDR1 reads SEHNR; CDR2 reads FQNEAQ (reference sequence). The CDR3 loop spans 15 amino acids. Repertoires were generated with immunoSEQ multiplex PCR, while TCRdb's copy carries only in-frame clones and drops some. The table has more than 1 million clones, around 82% seen once. Source material: memory CD4+ T cells from PBMCs. The subset was: CD45RA-negative fraction. This chain uses TRBV7-9 with TRBJ1-4; no clear D gene. The receptor was derived from a man aged 18 to 29 in good health. Some clones in this sample may be carry-over from other donors' samples. DNA of the CDR3: TGTGCCAGCAGCTTAGTAGGGCGGGCTAATGAAAAACTGTTTTTT. Residues: CASSLVGRANEKLFF.